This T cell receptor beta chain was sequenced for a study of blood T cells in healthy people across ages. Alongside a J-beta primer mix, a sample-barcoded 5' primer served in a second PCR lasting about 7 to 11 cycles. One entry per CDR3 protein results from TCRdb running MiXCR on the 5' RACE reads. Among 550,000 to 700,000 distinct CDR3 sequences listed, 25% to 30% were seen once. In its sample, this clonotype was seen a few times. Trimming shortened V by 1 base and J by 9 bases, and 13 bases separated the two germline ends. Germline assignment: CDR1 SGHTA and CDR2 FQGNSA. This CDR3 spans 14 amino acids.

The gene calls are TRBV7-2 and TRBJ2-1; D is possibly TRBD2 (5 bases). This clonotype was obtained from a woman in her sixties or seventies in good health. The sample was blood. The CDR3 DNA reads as TGTGCCAGCAGCTTAGTTCTGGCGGCGGGTGAGCAGTTCTTC. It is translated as CASSLVLAAGEQFF.